This T cell receptor (beta chain) comes out of a study of OX40 agonist ivuxolimab in advanced cancers. About the investigation overall: The costimulatory receptor OX40 (CD134) was targeted by ivuxolimab, a fully human IgG2 agonistic monoclonal antibody. The purpose of peripheral TCRbeta sequencing was to test whether ivuxolimab changed TCR sequence diversity and led to clonal T-cell expansion. Patients were allowed to have had prior anti-PD-1, anti-PD-L1 or anti-CTLA-4 therapy, and 30% to 40% of the dose-escalation patients had been treated with checkpoint inhibitors. Intravenous ivuxolimab was administered to patients every 2 weeks at six dose levels: 0.01, 0.1, 0.3, 1.5, 3 and 10 mg/kg. In the dose-escalation cohort, 82.7% of patients were male, and the mean age was approximately 60 years, with a range of roughly 20 to 80. Of the roughly 50 dose-escalation patients, hepatocellular carcinoma was present in approximately 20, melanoma in approximately 15, renal cell carcinoma in 9 and head and neck cancer in 9. Three dose-escalation patients achieved partial responses, one with hepatocellular carcinoma and two with cutaneous melanoma. The monotherapy dose-escalation portion (N ≈ 52 patients) of the phase I ivuxolimab trial is reported in the paper.

This clone came up once. It lacks a known antigen. No much larger clonotype is one base removed from it; base qualities were not supplied. Genomic DNA was extracted from sorted cells for sequencing of the TCRbeta CDR3 region. TCRbeta CDR3 regions were sequenced using the immunoSEQ Assay. The clones in this table, taken by TCRdb from immuneACCESS, are in-frame only. Not every clone is retained; where verified, under half of the shortfall comes from an unresolved V gene, and the cause of the rest is unknown. Recorded for this sample are 60,000 to 65,000 clones; under 95% of them occurred a single time. Of the sample, roughly an eighth is held by the ten largest clones. Patients with a history of autoimmune disease or receiving systemic immunosuppression were excluded from the trial. Peripheral blood for TCR sequencing was collected from all dose cohorts at baseline, on cycle 4 day 1, and on cycle 7 day 1. The samples were drawn from a first-in-human, open-label, multicenter phase I dose-escalation trial of ivuxolimab. Adults with locally advanced or metastatic melanoma, renal cell carcinoma, hepatocellular carcinoma or head and neck squamous cell carcinoma were enrolled in the trial. CD4+ and CD8+ T cells were sorted separately from peripheral blood before TCR sequencing.

The CDR1 and CDR2 encoded by the germline V gene are SQVTM and ANQGSEA. Compared with germline, V lacks 5 bases and J lacks 2 bases; bases without a gene match: 2. From its cysteine to its phenylalanine, the CDR3 spans 13 amino acids. The entry retains the CDR3 DNA only, 39 bases that are in frame from base 1. Results and caveats for the whole study, not just this receptor: At doses of 0.1 to 3.0 mg/kg, clonal expansion of both CD4+ and CD8+ T cells in blood was seen between baseline and week 6. In partial responders in the 0.1-3.0 mg/kg groups, normalized peripheral clonal expansion was found to be among the lowest, especially among CD8+ T cells. On average, CD8+ T cells showed more expanded clones than CD4+ T cells after ivuxolimab. Low levels of normalized T-cell clonal expansion were also shown by some nonresponding patients. Antigen specificity was not determined for the clonally expanded peripheral T cells.

The specimen was CD4+ or CD8+ T cells sorted from blood, collected in a trial of the OX40 agonist ivuxolimab. The chain joins TRBV29-1 to TRBJ2-2, and TRBD1 aligns with 7 junction nucleotides. The origin of this receptor is an adult with an advanced solid tumor such as melanoma, head and neck, liver or kidney cancer. Read as DNA, the sequence is TGCAGCGTTTGGGACAGTAACACCGGGGAGCTGTTTTTT. This encodes CSVWDSNTGELFF.